This T cell receptor (beta chain) derives from a study of blood T cell repertoires in COVID-19. Study summary: Italy, Spain and the United States were the sources of the convalescent and acute COVID-19 samples. From T cells, B-cell-depleted T cells, or PBMCs came the material, which was cDNA or gDNA.

The authors' processing: Nucleated cell number was recorded as an estimate derived from reference gene primer amplification. The data were produced by immunoSEQ multiplex PCR, yet TCRdb's version contains in-frame clones alone and is incomplete. That table supplies the V and J calls and clone size; D and trimming were determined from the DNA. Of fewer than 350,000 clones listed, 86% are singletons. In germline, CDR1 is MNHEY, CDR2 SMNVEV (reference sequence). The CDR3 is 16 residues long. V trimming: 5 bases; J trimming: 2 bases; junction bases outside the gene matches: 9. The origin of this receptor is a man aged 40-50 years with active or convalescent COVID-19. Sequenced input: peripheral blood. The V and J genes are TRBV27 and TRBJ1-5, with 7 bases identical to TRBD1. DNA for the CDR3: TGTGCCAGCAGTCCATGGACAGGCCGGGGCAATCAGCCCCAGCATTTT. It yields the protein CASSPWTGRGNQPQHF.